The present entry profiles one T cell receptor (beta chain) with its context. Original handling: Estimation of nucleated cell counts was performed using reference gene primer amplification. Assay used: immunoSEQ multiplex PCR; TCRdb lists only in-frame clones, some missing. V, J and clone size are those of that table, while D and trimming were read from the DNA. The top ten hold roughly 10% of the sample, which has around 250,000 clones, about 87% seen once. The data were obtained in a study of blood T cell repertoires in COVID-19. Study background: Samples representing acute and convalescent COVID-19 were sourced from the United States, Italy and Spain. Nucleic acid was either cDNA or gDNA, and it came from T cells, B-cell-depleted T cells, or PBMCs.

Seattle patients were enrolled during active infection and followed longitudinally. The sequencing sample was made of peripheral blood. This clonotype was obtained from a woman between 65 and 79 years old with COVID-19, enrolled during active disease.

The CDR3 loop is CASSFRQVRGTGELFF. For the CDR3, the DNA is TGCGCCAGCAGCTTTCGTCAGGTTAGGGGCACCGGGGAGCTGTTTTTT. This chain connects TRBV5-1 to TRBJ2-2; a weak D match, TRBD1 (5 bases). The germline V gene has CDR1 SGHRS and CDR2 YFSETQ. The CDR3 covers 16 residues. V lost 2 bases and J 4 bases, leaving 15 bases between the germline ends. Full variable domain (outside the CDR3, taken from reference TRBV5-1 and TRBJ2-2): KAGVTQTPRYLIKTRGQQVTLSCSPISGHRSVSWYQQTPGQGLQFLFEYFSETQRNKGNFPGRFSGRQFSNSRSEMNVSTLELGDSALYLCASSFRQVRGTGELFFGEGSRLTVL.